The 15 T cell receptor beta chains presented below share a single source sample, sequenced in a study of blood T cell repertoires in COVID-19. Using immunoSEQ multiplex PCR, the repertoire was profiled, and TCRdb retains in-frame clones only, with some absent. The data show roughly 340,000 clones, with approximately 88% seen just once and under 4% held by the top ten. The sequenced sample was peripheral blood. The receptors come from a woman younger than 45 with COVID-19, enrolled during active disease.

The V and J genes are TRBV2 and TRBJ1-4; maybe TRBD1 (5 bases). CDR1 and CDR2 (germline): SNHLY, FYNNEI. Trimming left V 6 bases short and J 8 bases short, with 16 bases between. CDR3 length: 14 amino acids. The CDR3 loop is CASSPGGGWEKLFF. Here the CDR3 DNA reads TGTGCCAGCAGCCCCGGGGGAGGTTGGGAAAAACTGTTTTTT.

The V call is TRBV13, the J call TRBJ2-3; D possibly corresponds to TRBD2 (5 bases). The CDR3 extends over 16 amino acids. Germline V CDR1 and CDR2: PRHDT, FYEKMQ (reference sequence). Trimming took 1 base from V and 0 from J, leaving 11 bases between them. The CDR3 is CASSLDSGISTDTQYF. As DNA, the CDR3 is TGTGCCAGCAGCTTAGATTCGGGGATAAGCACAGATACGCAGTATTTT.

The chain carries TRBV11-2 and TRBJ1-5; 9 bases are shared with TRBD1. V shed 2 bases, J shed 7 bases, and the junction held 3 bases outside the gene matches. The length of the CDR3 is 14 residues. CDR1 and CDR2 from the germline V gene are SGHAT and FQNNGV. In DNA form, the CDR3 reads TGTGCCAGCAGCTTACGGACAGGGGAACAGCCCCAGCATTTT. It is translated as CASSLRTGEQPQHF.

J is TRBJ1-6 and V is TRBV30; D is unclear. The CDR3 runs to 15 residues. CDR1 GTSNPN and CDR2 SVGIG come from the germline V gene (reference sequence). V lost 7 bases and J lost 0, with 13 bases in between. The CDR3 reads CASKEGLSYNSPLHF. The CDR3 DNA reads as TGTGCCTCCAAAGAGGGCCTCTCCTATAATTCACCCCTCCACTTT.

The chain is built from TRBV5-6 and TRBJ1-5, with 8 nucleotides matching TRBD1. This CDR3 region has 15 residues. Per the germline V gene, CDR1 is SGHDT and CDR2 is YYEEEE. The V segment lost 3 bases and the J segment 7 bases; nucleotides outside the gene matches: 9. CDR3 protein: CASSSFDRGGQPQHF. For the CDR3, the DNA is TGTGCCAGCAGCTCCTTCGACAGGGGAGGCCAGCCCCAGCATTTT.

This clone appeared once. CDR3 amino acids: CASSLRQGQETQYF. In nucleotides, the CDR3 is TGTGCCAGCTCACTCCGACAGGGGCAAGAGACCCAGTACTTC. The chain recombines TRBV18 with TRBJ2-5; 8 bases match TRBD1. J gave up 2 bases and V 4 bases, and 3 bases lay outside the gene matches. The CDR3 sequence is 14 residues long. The germline V gene has CDR1 KGHSH and CDR2 LQKENI.

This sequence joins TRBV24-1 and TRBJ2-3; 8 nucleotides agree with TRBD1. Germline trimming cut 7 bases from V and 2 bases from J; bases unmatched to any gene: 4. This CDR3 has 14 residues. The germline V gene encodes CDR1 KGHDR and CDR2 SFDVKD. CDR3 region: CATSGDRPTDTQYF. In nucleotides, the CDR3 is TGTGCCACCAGCGGGGACAGGCCCACAGATACGCAGTATTTT.

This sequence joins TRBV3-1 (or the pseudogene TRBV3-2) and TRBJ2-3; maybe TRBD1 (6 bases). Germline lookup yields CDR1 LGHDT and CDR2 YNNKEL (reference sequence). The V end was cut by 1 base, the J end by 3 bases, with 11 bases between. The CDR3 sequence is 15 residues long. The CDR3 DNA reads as TGTGCCAGCAGCCAAGGTAAGGGGGATACAGATACGCAGTATTTT. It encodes CASSQGKGDTDTQYF.

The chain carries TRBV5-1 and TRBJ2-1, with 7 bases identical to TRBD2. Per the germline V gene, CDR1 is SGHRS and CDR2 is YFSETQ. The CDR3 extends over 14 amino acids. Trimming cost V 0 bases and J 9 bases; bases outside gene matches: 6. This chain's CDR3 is CASSLVYGRVEQFF. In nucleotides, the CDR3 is TGCGCCAGCAGCTTGGTGTATGGGAGGGTTGAGCAGTTCTTC.

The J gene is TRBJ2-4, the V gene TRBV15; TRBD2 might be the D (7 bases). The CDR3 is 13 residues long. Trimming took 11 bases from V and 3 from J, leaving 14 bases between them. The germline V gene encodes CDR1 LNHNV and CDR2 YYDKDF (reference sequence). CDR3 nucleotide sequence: TGTGCCGCCCGGGGGGCGGGCAAAAACATTCAGTACTTC. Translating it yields CAARGAGKNIQYF.

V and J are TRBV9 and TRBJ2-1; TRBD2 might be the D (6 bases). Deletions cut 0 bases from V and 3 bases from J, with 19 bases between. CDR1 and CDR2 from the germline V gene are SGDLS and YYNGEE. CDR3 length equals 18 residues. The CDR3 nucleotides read TGTGCCAGCAGCGTAGCTGGCGTAGGTGGAGGGCACTACAATGAGCAGTTCTTC. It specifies CASSVAGVGGGHYNEQFF.

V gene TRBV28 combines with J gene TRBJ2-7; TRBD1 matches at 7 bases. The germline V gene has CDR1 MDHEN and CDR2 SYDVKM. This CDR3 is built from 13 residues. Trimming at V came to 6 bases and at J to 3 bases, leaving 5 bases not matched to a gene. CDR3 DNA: TGTGCCAGCAGCTCGGGACAGCTCTACGAGCAGTACTTC. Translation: CASSSGQLYEQYF.

CDR3 in DNA: TGCGCCAGCAGTGCCGGGGACAGGGGGAATATTGGCAATCAGCCCCAGCATTTT. Translation gives CASSAGDRGNIGNQPQHF. The chain is built from TRBV10-2 and TRBJ1-5; 11 bases map to TRBD1. The V gene end was trimmed by 4 bases and the J gene end by 2 bases; junction bases not matched to a gene: 10. The CDR3 consists of 18 residues. Germline CDR1 is WSHSY and CDR2 is SAAADI.

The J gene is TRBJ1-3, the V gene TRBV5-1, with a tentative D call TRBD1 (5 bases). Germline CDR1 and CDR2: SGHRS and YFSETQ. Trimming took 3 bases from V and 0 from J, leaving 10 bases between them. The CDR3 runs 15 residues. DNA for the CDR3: TGCGCCAGCAGCTCCCCAGGGTCCTCTGGAAACACCATATATTTT. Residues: CASSSPGSSGNTIYF.

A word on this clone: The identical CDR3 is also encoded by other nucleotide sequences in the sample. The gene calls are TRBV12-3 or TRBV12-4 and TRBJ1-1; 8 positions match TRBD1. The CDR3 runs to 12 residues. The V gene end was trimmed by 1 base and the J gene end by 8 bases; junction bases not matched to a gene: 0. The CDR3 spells CASSLGTGEAFF. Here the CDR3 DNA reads TGTGCCAGCAGTTTAGGGACAGGGGAAGCTTTCTTT.